These 16 T cell receptor beta chains came from one sample sequenced in a study of blood T cell repertoires in COVID-19 (dated by TCRdb to the early 2020s). The method behind the library was the immunoSEQ multiplex PCR assay. What TCRdb holds here is the immuneACCESS table cut down to in-frame rearrangements. Part of the clones is not present; checked against another copy, under half of the missing clones reflect an unresolved V gene, and the others are unexplained. Across this sample there are fewer than 250,000 clones, with 70% to 90% seen only once. Clones ranked in the top ten supply just over 0.85% of the sample. Sequencing was performed on PBMCs or T cells enriched from blood (not recorded which). The receptors originated from a man in his fifties or sixties who had been exposed to COVID-19.

The chain links TRBV3-1 (or the pseudogene TRBV3-2) to TRBJ1-2; TRBD1 matches at 7 bases. CDR1 and CDR2 (germline): LGHDT, YNNKEL (reference sequence). The CDR3 length is 15 residues. V lost 3 bases, J lost 3 bases, and 7 bases stayed unmatched. CDR3 DNA: TGTGCCAGCAGCCATTCAGGGGACAGAGACTATGGCTACACCTTC. Its translation: CASSHSGDRDYGYTF.

This rearrangement joins TRBV4-2 to TRBJ2-3; 16 positions match TRBD2. Trimming removed 3 bases from V and 4 bases from J; junction bases left unmatched: 10. CDR1 LGHNA and CDR2 YNFKEQ come from the germline V gene. The CDR3 loop spans 19 amino acids. In nucleotides, the CDR3 is TGTGCCAGCAGCCAGGCCCCCGGGACTAGCGGGAGGGCCTCAGATACGCAGTATTTT. This sequence encodes CASSQAPGTSGRASDTQYF.

J is TRBJ2-1 and V is TRBV20-1; D not certain. The CDR3 extends over 12 amino acids. Germline V gene lookup returns CDR1 DFQATT and CDR2 SNEGSKA (reference sequence). Trimming pared 3 bases from V and 10 bases from J, leaving 13 bases between. CDR3 in DNA: TGCAGTGCTAGTCCTCAGTCGAGGGAGCAGTTCTTC. This sequence encodes CSASPQSREQFF.

Points on this clone: The same CDR3 arises from other DNA sequences in this sample as well. The chain uses TRBV30 and TRBJ1-2; 10 bases align to TRBD1. The trim removed 1 base at V and 5 bases at J, leaving 1 base unmatched. The CDR3 has 13 residues. CDR1 is GTSNPN, CDR2 SVGIG, per germline (reference sequence). In DNA form, the CDR3 reads TGTGCCTGGAGTGGGGACAGGGGTTATGGCTACACCTTC. It codes for CAWSGDRGYGYTF.

The J gene is TRBJ2-1, the V gene TRBV21-1; the D call of TRBD1 is as the table states it, not checked on the DNA. TRBV21-1 is deemed a pseudogene. The length of the CDR3 is 15 residues. The CDR3 nucleotides read TGTGCCAGCAGCAAAAAACCCGGGACACCCAATGAGCAGTTCTTC. It yields the protein CASSKKPGTPNEQFF.

This chain connects TRBV9 to TRBJ1-2; D may be TRBD1 (6 bases). The CDR3 sequence is 15 residues long. Trimming left V 3 bases short and J 4 bases short, with 16 bases between. CDR1 SGDLS and CDR2 YYNGEE come from the germline V gene. DNA of the CDR3: TGTGCCAGCAGCGCCTTTTTGACAGGCACCTATGGCTACACCTTC. Protein sequence: CASSAFLTGTYGYTF.

The chain combines TRBV6-4 with TRBJ2-2, with D uncertain. Germline-derived CDR1 and CDR2 are MRHNA and SNTAGT. The CDR3 has 13 amino acids. V was clipped by 2 bases and J by 1 base, with 2 bases between them. CDR3 loop: CASSDRNTGELFF. CDR3 coding DNA: TGTGCCAGCAGTGACCGGAACACCGGGGAGCTGTTTTTT.

This chain connects TRBV27 to TRBJ1-5; 8 bases fit TRBD1. The CDR3 sequence is 15 residues long. Germline CDR1 and CDR2: MNHEY and SMNVEV (reference sequence). Losses at the gene ends were 8 bases for V and 4 bases for J; bases not matched to a gene: 10. The CDR3 reads CASARDRRGNQPQHF. The CDR3, as DNA: TGTGCCAGCGCTCGGGACAGGCGAGGTAATCAGCCCCAGCATTTT.

The V gene is TRBV3-1 (or the pseudogene TRBV3-2), the J gene TRBJ2-6; no clear D gene. The germline V gene encodes CDR1 LGHDT and CDR2 YNNKEL (reference sequence). The germline V and J ends were trimmed by 1 base and 4 bases, with 8 bases remaining between them. The CDR3 loop spans 15 amino acids. The CDR3 reads CASSQVSRGANVLTF. In nucleotides, the CDR3 is TGTGCCAGCAGCCAAGTTTCGAGAGGGGCCAACGTCCTGACTTTC.

The rearrangement uses TRBV6-5 and TRBJ1-5; tentative D call: TRBD1 (5 bases). Per germline, CDR1 MNHEY and CDR2 SVGAGI. CDR3 length: 14 amino acids. Trimming took 7 bases from V and 7 from J, leaving 17 bases between them. The CDR3 reads CASIVGGSGQPQHF. The CDR3 DNA is TGTGCCAGCATTGTCGGGGGGAGTGGGCAGCCCCAGCATTTT.

The chain recombines TRBV7-3 with TRBJ2-3; a weak D match, TRBD1 (6 bases). Germline CDR1 is SGHTA and CDR2 is FQGTGA. Trimming took 5 bases from V and 3 from J, leaving 18 bases between them. There are 16 residues in the CDR3. The CDR3 region is CASSPDSHRWTDTQYF. As DNA, the CDR3 is TGTGCCAGCAGCCCGGACAGTCACCGGTGGACAGATACGCAGTATTTT.

CDR3 amino acids: CATSDSGLAGSPQSSYNEQFF. Written as DNA, the CDR3 is TGTGCCACCAGTGATAGCGGACTAGCGGGGTCCCCCCAGAGCTCCTACAATGAGCAGTTCTTC. The rearrangement uses TRBV24-1 and TRBJ2-1; 12 positions agree with TRBD2. The V gene's germline CDR1 is KGHDR and CDR2 SFDVKD. CDR3 size: 21 residues. With 3 bases clipped from V and 0 bases from J, the junction kept 14 bases outside the gene matches.

The chain carries TRBV20-1 and TRBJ1-1; D is undetermined. The CDR3 is 12 residues long. Trimming pared 3 bases from V and 1 base from J, leaving 6 bases between. Germline-derived CDR1 and CDR2 are DFQATT and SNEGSKA (reference sequence). The CDR3 spells CSASTPNTEAFF. CDR3 coding DNA: TGCAGTGCTAGTACACCGAACACTGAAGCTTTCTTT.

The chain is built from TRBV6-4 and TRBJ2-3; the match to TRBD1 covers 8 bases. This CDR3 has 14 residues. Trimming removed 4 bases from V and 5 bases from J; junction bases left unmatched: 5. Germline CDR1 and CDR2: MRHNA and SNTAGT. CDR3 sequence (DNA): TGTGCCAGCAGTGCGGTACAGGGGGGAGATACGCAGTATTTT. This codes for CASSAVQGGDTQYF.

The gene calls are TRBV6-5 and TRBJ1-1, with D possibly matching TRBD1 (5 bases). Germline CDR1 is MNHEY and CDR2 is SVGAGI. CDR3 size: 14 residues. Here the CDR3 reads CVAKLQALNTEAFF. CDR3 in DNA: TGTGTCGCAAAACTACAGGCTTTGAACACTGAAGCTTTCTTT.

The chain uses TRBV2 and TRBJ2-2; tentatively, D is TRBD2 (5 bases). The CDR3 contains 16 residues. V was cut by 1 base and J by 2 bases, with 11 bases left in between. Germline V gene data show CDR1 as SNHLY and CDR2 as FYNNEI. CDR3 sequence (DNA): TGTGCCAGCAGTGAAGGATGGGGAGATAACACCGGGGAGCTGTTTTTT. Its translation is CASSEGWGDNTGELFF.